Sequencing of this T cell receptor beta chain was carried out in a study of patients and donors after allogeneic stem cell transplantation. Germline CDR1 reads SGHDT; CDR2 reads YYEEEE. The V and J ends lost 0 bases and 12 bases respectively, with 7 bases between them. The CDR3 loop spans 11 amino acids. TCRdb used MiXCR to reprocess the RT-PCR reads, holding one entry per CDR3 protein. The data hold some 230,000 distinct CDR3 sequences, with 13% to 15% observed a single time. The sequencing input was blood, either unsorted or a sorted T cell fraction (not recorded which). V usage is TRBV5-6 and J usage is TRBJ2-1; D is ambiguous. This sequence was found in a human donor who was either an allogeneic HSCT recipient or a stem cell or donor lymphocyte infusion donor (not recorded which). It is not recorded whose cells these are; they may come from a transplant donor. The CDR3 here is CASSLGPGQFF. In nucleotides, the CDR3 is TGTGCCAGCAGCTTGGGGCCGGGGCAGTTCTTC.